This entry lists 27 T cell receptor beta chains sequenced from one sample in a study of blood T cell repertoires in COVID-19. Assay: immunoSEQ multiplex PCR; the TCRdb copy retains only in-frame clones and omits some. Of more than 110,000 clones listed, almost 85% are singletons. The sequencing sample was made of peripheral blood. Source of these receptors: a man aged 50 to 60 with acute or convalescent COVID-19.

This chain joins TRBV4-1 and TRBJ2-3; 10 bases fit TRBD2. V shed 1 base, J shed 3 bases, and the junction held 7 bases outside the gene matches. This CDR3 spans 17 amino acids. Germline CDR1 reads MGHRA; CDR2 reads YSYEKL. CDR3: CASSQGSGGARTDTQYF. The CDR3 DNA is TGCGCCAGCAGCCAAGGCAGCGGGGGGGCCCGGACAGATACGCAGTATTTT.

The chain has TRBV5-1 and TRBJ1-2, with D possibly TRBD1 on 5 matching bases. This CDR3 comprises 13 residues. V lost 4 bases, J lost 7 bases, and 14 bases lay in between. The germline V gene encodes CDR1 SGHRS and CDR2 YFSETQ. The CDR3 DNA reads TGCGCCAGCAGCCCGGGGGGGTCTCTTGGCTACACCTTC. It encodes CASSPGGSLGYTF.

This clone is a singleton in its sample. The V and J genes are TRBV9 and TRBJ1-6; 7 positions match TRBD1. Germline assignment: CDR1 SGDLS and CDR2 YYNGEE. The CDR3 runs to 15 residues. J gave up 14 bases and V 4 bases, and 15 bases lay outside the gene matches. The CDR3 sequence: CASSSRDSGLFTLHF. The DNA for the CDR3 is TGTGCCAGCAGCAGCCGGGACAGTGGCCTATTCACCCTCCACTTT.

This clone was recorded a few times. J is TRBJ2-3 and V is TRBV9; 7 bases line up with TRBD2. Unmatched junction bases numbered 9, after V lost 0 bases and J lost 2 bases. Germline loops: CDR1 SGDLS, CDR2 YYNGEE. The CDR3 extends over 17 amino acids. The CDR3 sequence is CASSVAGGWTYTDTQYF. Here the CDR3 DNA reads TGTGCCAGCAGCGTAGCGGGAGGATGGACCTACACAGATACGCAGTATTTT. Supplemented by reference TRBV9 and TRBJ2-3, the full variable domain reads DSGVTQTPKHLITATGQRVTLRCSPRSGDLSVYWYQQSLDQGLQFLIQYYNGEERAKGNILERFSAQQFPDLHSELNLSSLELGDSALYFCASSVAGGWTYTDTQYFGPGTRLTVL.

The CDR3 loop reads CASSQAATSPISGDNEQFF. The CDR3 region has the DNA TGTGCCAGCAGCCAAGCCGCGACTAGCCCTATTTCGGGGGACAATGAGCAGTTCTTC. This chain uses TRBV3-1 (or the pseudogene TRBV3-2) with TRBJ2-1; TRBD2 matches 7 bases. The germline V gene has CDR1 LGHDT and CDR2 YNNKEL (reference sequence). The J segment lost 5 bases and the V segment lost 1 base, leaving 17 bases of the junction unmatched. This CDR3 contains 19 residues.

The rearrangement uses TRBV9 and TRBJ2-5, with 8 bases aligning to TRBD1. Germline CDR1 reads SGDLS; CDR2 reads YYNGEE. Germline trimming cut 6 bases from V and 3 bases from J; bases unmatched to any gene: 10. The CDR3 is 15 residues long. This CDR3 is CASTETGTGKETQYF. The CDR3 bases are TGTGCCAGCACCGAAACCGGGACAGGTAAAGAGACCCAGTACTTC.

This clone has only one observation. The chain joins TRBV2 to TRBJ1-6; D is undetermined. Looked up from germline, CDR1 is SNHLY and CDR2 is FYNNEI. The CDR3 loop spans 15 amino acids. V was clipped by 6 bases and J by 2 bases, with 11 bases between them. Here the CDR3 reads CASRAGGTYNSPLHF. CDR3 DNA: TGTGCCAGCAGGGCCGGAGGGACCTATAATTCACCCCTCCACTTT.

The chain employs TRBV9 and TRBJ2-7; 8 nucleotides match TRBD2. J lost 0 bases, V lost 4 bases, and 3 bases had no gene match. The CDR3 totals 14 residues. CDR1 is SGDLS, CDR2 YYNGEE, per germline. CDR3 bases: TGTGCCAGCAGCCCCGGGGGGGTCTCCTACGAGCAGTACTTC. It codes for CASSPGGVSYEQYF.

The gene calls are TRBV5-1 and TRBJ2-1; D is unresolved. The germline gives CDR1 SGHRS, CDR2 YFSETQ. The CDR3 loop spans 15 amino acids. Trimming stripped 0 bases from V and 6 bases from J, with 13 bases between. CDR3 sequence reads: CASSLALLAGNEQFF. CDR3 sequence (DNA): TGCGCCAGCAGCTTGGCCCTCCTGGCAGGCAATGAGCAGTTCTTC.

This chain links TRBV2 with TRBJ1-6; D is unclear. V was shortened by 6 bases and J by 5 bases, with 29 bases between the two germline ends. Looked up from germline, CDR1 is SNHLY and CDR2 is FYNNEI. CDR3 length: 20 amino acids. CDR3 nucleotide sequence: TGTGCCAGCAGCCAAAATGGGGTCCTTGTGGGAGGGATCCATAATTCACCCCTCCACTTT. This gives the protein CASSQNGVLVGGIHNSPLHF.

The chain employs TRBV25-1 and TRBJ1-6, with a possible D match to TRBD1 (5 bases). Trimming cost V 6 bases and J 6 bases, with 15 bases left between them. CDR3 size: 15 residues. CDR1 and CDR2 from the germline V gene are MGHDK and SYGVNS. The CDR3 here is CASRPGGTLNSPLHF. DNA of the CDR3: TGTGCCAGCAGACCAGGCGGGACCCTTAATTCACCCCTCCACTTT.

This clone was seen once. The chain uses TRBV4-1 and TRBJ1-2; TRBD1 is a possible D gene (5 bases). CDR1 is MGHRA and CDR2 is YSYEKL in the germline V gene. Trimming pared 2 bases from V and 5 bases from J, leaving 18 bases between. CDR3 length equals 16 residues. In DNA, the CDR3 is TGCGCCAGCAGCCAAAACCCAGGGCCGTCCGATTATGGCTACACCTTC. Encoded protein: CASSQNPGPSDYGYTF.

The chain employs TRBV30 and TRBJ2-2, with 7 bases identical to TRBD1. CDR1 and CDR2 from the germline V gene are GTSNPN and SVGIG (reference sequence). After removal of 2 bases from V and 0 bases from J, the junction contained 9 bases not matched to a gene. CDR3 length: 17 amino acids. CDR3 residues: CAWSPGQVIANTGELFF. For the CDR3, the DNA is TGTGCCTGGAGTCCTGGACAGGTCATCGCGAACACCGGGGAGCTGTTTTTT.

Concerning this clone itself: With a much larger clone just one base away, this may be a read error. The rearrangement joins TRBV6-2 or TRBV6-3 to TRBJ1-1; D remains ambiguous. V was clipped by 2 bases and J by 1 base, with 5 bases between them. Germline V gene lookup returns CDR1 MNHEY and CDR2 SVGEGT. There are 13 residues in the CDR3. CDR3 in DNA: TGTGCCAGCAGTTACGGCAGGAACACTGAAGCTTTCTTT. This sequence encodes CASSYGRNTEAFF.

The chain has TRBV27 and TRBJ2-6, with TRBD1 as a possible D gene (6 bases). The CDR3 has 14 residues. Germline-derived CDR1 and CDR2 are MNHEY and SMNVEV (reference sequence). Trimming left V 4 bases short and J 3 bases short, with 7 bases between. The chain's CDR3 is CASSWGLGANVLTF. DNA of the CDR3: TGTGCCAGCAGTTGGGGGCTTGGGGCCAACGTCCTGACTTTC. Using reference TRBV27 and TRBJ2-6 for the parts outside the CDR3, the full variable domain is EAQVTQNPRYLITVTGKKLTVTCSQNMNHEYMSWYRQDPGLGLRQIYYSMNVEVTDKGDVPEGYKVSRKEKRNFPLILESPSPNQTSLYFCASSWGLGANVLTFGAGSRLTVL.

J is TRBJ2-3 and V is TRBV24-1, with D unclear. CDR3 length: 17 amino acids. V gave up 0 bases and J gave up 1 base, with 13 bases separating them. Germline V gene lookup returns CDR1 KGHDR and CDR2 SFDVKD. The CDR3 DNA is TGTGCCACCAGTGATTTGTGGAGCGAGTGGGGCACAGATACGCAGTATTTT. As protein: CATSDLWSEWGTDTQYF.

The chain couples TRBV19 to TRBJ1-1; D remains unclear. CDR1 and CDR2 (germline): LNHDA, SQIVND (reference sequence). The CDR3 runs to 14 residues. V was cut by 7 bases and J by 1 base, with 13 bases left in between. The CDR3 DNA reads as TGTGCCAGTACCCCACGACTCTCGAACACTGAAGCTTTCTTT. It is translated as CASTPRLSNTEAFF.

This clone was recorded a few times. CDR3 in DNA: TGTGCCAGCAGTGAGGGACTAGCGGGAATAGAGACCCAGTACTTC. Translation: CASSEGLAGIETQYF. The chain recombines TRBV2 with TRBJ2-5; 13 bases line up with TRBD2. V shed 3 bases and J 4 bases; nucleotides not matched to a gene: 2. Germline V gene data show CDR1 as SNHLY and CDR2 as FYNNEI. The CDR3 has 15 residues.

This chain connects TRBV18 to TRBJ1-3; perhaps TRBD1 as D (5 bases). The CDR3 is 15 residues long. Deletions cut 0 bases from V and 3 bases from J, with 9 bases between. Per germline, CDR1 KGHSH and CDR2 LQKENI. The CDR3 here is CASSPPGRGGNTIYF. The CDR3 nucleotides are TGTGCCAGCTCACCACCGGGAAGGGGTGGAAACACCATATATTTT.

V gene TRBV5-1 combines with J gene TRBJ2-2; TRBD1 aligns across 11 bases. In germline, CDR1 is SGHRS, CDR2 YFSETQ. The CDR3 is made up of 15 amino acids. The trim removed 4 bases at V and 7 bases at J, leaving 6 bases unmatched. The CDR3 loop is CASSPGQGDVGELFF. The CDR3 nucleotides are TGCGCCAGCAGCCCGGGACAGGGGGACGTCGGGGAGCTGTTTTTT.

This clone has just one count. The V and J genes are TRBV27 and TRBJ1-1; TRBD1 might be the D (6 bases). Trimming shortened V by 5 bases and J by 3 bases, and 13 bases separated the two germline ends. The CDR3 is made up of 14 amino acids. Per the germline V gene, CDR1 is MNHEY and CDR2 is SMNVEV (reference sequence). The CDR3 here is CASSLQGAHTEAFF. The CDR3 nucleotides are TGTGCCAGCAGTCTACAGGGTGCGCACACTGAAGCTTTCTTT.

The CDR3 is CATSREEGAEYEQYF. DNA for the CDR3: TGTGCCACCAGCAGAGAGGAGGGGGCGGAATACGAGCAGTACTTC. The rearrangement joins TRBV15 to TRBJ2-7; maybe TRBD1 (7 bases). This CDR3 is 15 amino acids long. The V gene's germline CDR1 is LNHNV and CDR2 YYDKDF (reference sequence). The V and J ends lost 0 bases and 4 bases respectively, with 13 bases between them.

This rearrangement joins TRBV5-1 to TRBJ2-2; perhaps TRBD1 as D (6 bases). Between the trimmed V and J ends, which lost 2 bases and 0 bases, there was a span of 11 bases. The CDR3 has 16 amino acids. Germline V gene data show CDR1 as SGHRS and CDR2 as YFSETQ. The DNA of the CDR3 is TGCGCCAGCAGCTTCTCCGGGACATCGAACACCGGGGAGCTGTTTTTT. Residues: CASSFSGTSNTGELFF. Full variable domain (remainder filled in from reference TRBV5-1 and TRBJ2-2): KAGVTQTPRYLIKTRGQQVTLSCSPISGHRSVSWYQQTPGQGLQFLFEYFSETQRNKGNFPGRFSGRQFSNSRSEMNVSTLELGDSALYLCASSFSGTSNTGELFFGEGSRLTVL.

The genes are TRBV13 and TRBJ1-1, with D hard to call. Trimming stripped 0 bases from V and 8 bases from J, with 10 bases between. The CDR3 totals 13 residues. The germline V gene encodes CDR1 PRHDT and CDR2 FYEKMQ (reference sequence). DNA for the CDR3: TGTGCCAGCAGCTTAGGTGGGAGACCCGAAGCTTTCTTT. Amino acid sequence: CASSLGGRPEAFF.

V is TRBV3-1 (or the pseudogene TRBV3-2) and J is TRBJ1-2, with 7 bases lining up with TRBD1. Germline V gene sequence: CDR1 LGHDT, CDR2 YNNKEL (reference sequence). The CDR3 is 17 residues long. Losses at the gene ends were 0 bases for V and 4 bases for J; bases not matched to a gene: 11. CDR3 in amino acids: CASSQEGGVSLIYGYTF. The CDR3 DNA sequence: TGTGCCAGCAGCCAAGAAGGGGGCGTCTCGCTGATCTATGGCTACACCTTC.

The rearrangement joins TRBV3-1 (or the pseudogene TRBV3-2) to TRBJ2-3; D gene uncertain. V was pared by 1 base and J by 4 bases, with 9 bases between. The CDR3 length is 14 residues. Germline loops: CDR1 LGHDT, CDR2 YNNKEL (reference sequence). The CDR3 DNA follows: TGTGCCAGCAGCCAAGGAAGCGTCTCAGATACGCAGTATTTT. It is translated as CASSQGSVSDTQYF.

This clone came up once. The chain recombines TRBV27 with TRBJ1-1; 8 bases agree with TRBD1. Unmatched junction bases numbered 11, after V lost 5 bases and J lost 3 bases. Germline lookup yields CDR1 MNHEY and CDR2 SMNVEV (reference sequence). The CDR3 sequence is 16 residues long. The CDR3 here is CASSLGQARTYTEAFF. The DNA of the CDR3 is TGTGCCAGCAGTCTGGGACAGGCACGCACCTACACTGAAGCTTTCTTT.